Presented here are 4 T cell receptor beta chains from one specimen sequenced in a study of prognosis after radiotherapy for stage I lung cancer. Researchers used two-round multiplex PCR to amplify TCR beta CDR3 starting from genomic DNA. Used in first-round PCR were primers specific to each TRBV and TRBJ gene. From the multiplex PCR reads, TCRdb called clonotypes with MiXCR, one entry per CDR3 protein. The sample carries 25,000 to 35,000 distinct CDR3 sequences, around 40% recorded once. The sample here was PBMCs, taken before or after stereotactic body radiation therapy (not recorded which). These receptors came from a donor at least 50 years old with non-small cell lung cancer.

Comment on this clonotype: At one boundary the junction diverges from the germline segment, which might be a read error. The CDR3 spells CASILRRGSSTDTQYF. CDR3 sequence (DNA): TGTGCCAGCATCTTACGAAGGGGGTCTAGCACAGATACGCAGTATTTT. V is TRBV7-2 and J is TRBJ2-3, with a possible D match to TRBD1 (6 bases). The CDR3 is made up of 16 amino acids. Germline lookup yields CDR1 SGHTA and CDR2 FQGNSA.

This clonotype came up a few times. With only one base between it and a far larger clone, this is likely a read error. The rearrangement uses TRBV6-2 or TRBV6-3 and TRBJ2-7, with unresolved D. The CDR3 runs to 15 residues. Trimming removed 0 bases at V and 2 bases at J, with 11 bases between. The germline V gene has CDR1 MNHEY and CDR2 SVGEGT. CDR3 amino acids: CASSYSSLGPYEQYF. CDR3 in DNA: TGTGCCAGCAGTTACTCGAGTCTAGGCCCCTACGAGCAGTACTTC.

This rearrangement joins TRBV6-1 to TRBJ2-7; TRBD2 aligns across 9 bases. Germline V lookup: CDR1 MNHNS, CDR2 SASEGT. This CDR3 has 14 amino acids. The trim removed 5 bases at V and 1 base at J, leaving 3 bases unmatched. The CDR3 sequence is CASSMLAGSYEQYF. The CDR3 DNA sequence: TGTGCCAGCAGTATGCTAGCGGGGTCCTACGAGCAGTACTTC.

This clonotype was observed many times. A much larger clone differs by one base, so this may be a read error. In DNA form, the CDR3 reads TGTGCCAGCAGTGCGGACAGGCGGAACACTGAAGCTTCCTTT. This gives the protein CASSADRRNTEASF. The rearrangement uses TRBV6-1 and TRBJ1-1; TRBD1 matches at 7 bases. The CDR3 loop spans 14 amino acids. Germline CDR1 and CDR2: MNHNS and SASEGT.